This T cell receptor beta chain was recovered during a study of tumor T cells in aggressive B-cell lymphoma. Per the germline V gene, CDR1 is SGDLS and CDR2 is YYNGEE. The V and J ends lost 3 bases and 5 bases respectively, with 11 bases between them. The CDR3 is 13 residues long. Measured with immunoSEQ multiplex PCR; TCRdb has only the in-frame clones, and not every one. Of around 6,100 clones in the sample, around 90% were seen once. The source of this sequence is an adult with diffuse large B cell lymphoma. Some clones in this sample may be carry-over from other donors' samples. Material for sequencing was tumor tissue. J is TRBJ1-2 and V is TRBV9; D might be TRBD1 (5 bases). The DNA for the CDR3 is TGTGCCAGCAGCGCCGGGGGGGGGTATGGCTACACCTTC. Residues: CASSAGGGYGYTF.